This TCR beta chain was obtained from a study of Ad26.COV2.S vaccination and SARS-CoV-2 variants. The study, taken as a whole, reports: The placebo group had lower spike-specific TCR breadth than the vaccine recipients did. Post-vaccination breadth of spike-specific CD8+ and CD4+ T cell responses was reportedly substantial. Placebo and vaccine recipients had non-spike TCR breadth that was similar.

The ends were cut back, 0 bases at V and 4 bases at J, with 5 bases in the middle. The germline CDR1 and CDR2 sequences are LGHDT and YNNKEL (reference sequence). This CDR3 region has 13 residues. With respect to this clone: Its antigen is unknown. The sample has other DNA sequences that encode this CDR3 too.

Treatment of the sample: about 20 received Ad26.COV2.S at low or high dose, single or two shots; about five received placebo; per-sample allocation not given. Sampling took place 63 days after the first vaccine or placebo injection. A Boston donor was an adult aged 18-55 years. Produced via immunoSEQ multiplex PCR; TCRdb's table is partial and in-frame only. The data hold roughly 300,000 clones, with about 87% observed a single time. The rearrangement links TRBV3-1 (or the pseudogene TRBV3-2) to TRBJ2-3; D not resolved. This TCR came from a person between 18 and 65 years old who received the Ad26.COV2.S COVID-19 vaccine or a placebo. Sequenced material: peripheral blood, taken in a trial of Ad26.COV2.S vaccine versus placebo. In nucleotides, the CDR3 is TGTGCCAGCAGCCAAGATCGGGCAGATACGCAGTATTTT. This sequence encodes CASSQDRADTQYF.